This T cell receptor beta chain was documented in a study of spatial heterogeneity in lung cancer. TCRdb reanalysed the 5' RACE reads using MiXCR and keeps one entry per CDR3 protein. Of tens of thousands of distinct CDR3 sequences listed, about 7.2% are singletons. V lost 5 bases and J 1 base, leaving 8 bases between the germline ends. This CDR3 is 14 amino acids long. This clonotype was seen repeatedly, ten times or more. Time point specified: sample taken at primary tumor resection. The sequencing used PBMCs, collected at surgery. The source of this sequence is a female donor with early-stage non-small cell lung cancer. This rearrangement joins TRBV12-3 or TRBV12-4 to TRBJ2-2; D gene unclear. The CDR3 bases are TGTGCCAGCAGTCCCATAAAGAACACCGGGGAGCTGTTTTTT. Residues: CASSPIKNTGELFF.